This T cell receptor (beta chain) was identified during a study of T cell changes during pregnancy in multiple sclerosis. TCRdb's table, derived via immunoSEQ multiplex PCR, lists solely in-frame clones and lacks some. The data hold about 21,000 clones, with about nine tenths observed a single time. V lost 7 bases and J lost 8; bases outside the gene matches: 10. This CDR3 is built from 13 residues. From germline, CDR1 is LNHDA and CDR2 SQIVND (reference sequence). The sample consisted of CD8+ T cells from peripheral blood mononuclear cells, taken in the third trimester of pregnancy. The receptor was derived from a female donor in good health, enrolled as a control in a pregnancy study. The J gene is TRBJ1-2, the V gene TRBV19, with TRBD1 matching over 7 bases. CDR3 sequence reads: CASTPTGTVGYTF. In DNA form, the CDR3 reads TGTGCCAGTACCCCGACAGGGACCGTCGGCTACACCTTC.